This T cell receptor beta chain was identified in a study of CD8 T cells in Susac syndrome. RNA totalling about 0.5 to 1 ug underwent reverse transcription with random hexamers. TCRdb used MiXCR to reprocess the immunoSEQ multiplex PCR reads, holding one entry per CDR3 protein. The data hold tens of thousands of distinct CDR3 sequences, with 93% observed a single time. The ends were cut back, 8 bases at V and 0 bases at J, with 11 bases in the middle. The CDR3 is 12 residues long. Germline lookup yields CDR1 SQVTM and CDR2 ANQGSEA. TEMRA cells were FACS-enriched, unlike CD8+ and CD4+ T cells, which were negatively isolated.

The TCR comes from a human donor with Susac syndrome. The rearrangement uses TRBV29-1 and TRBJ2-7; unclear D gene. The sample taken for sequencing was CD4+ T cells from PBMCs. The CDR3 DNA is TGCAGCTTCTCGGGCAACTCCTACGAGCAGTACTTC. It translates to CSFSGNSYEQYF.